This TCR beta chain was captured by sequencing in a study of graft-versus-host responses after intestinal transplantation. Study in general: Among the recipients, transplants were multivisceral, liver-intestinal, or isolated intestinal.

This clone was found a few times. Co-plated with around 200,000 CFSE-labeled responder cells were around 200,000 irradiated, violet-dye-labeled stimulator cells. Following the reaction, CD3+CD4+ and CD3+CD8+ responders that were proliferating and CFSE-low underwent sorting. Trimming took 5 bases from V and 2 from J, leaving 13 bases between them. This CDR3 has 14 amino acids. From germline, CDR1 is LNHNV and CDR2 YYDKDF (reference sequence). Here immunoSEQ multiplex PCR was the method, and the copy in TCRdb shows in-frame clones only, minus some. Here the sample spans around 4,600 clones, around 30% being singletons. Study-wide results and caveats: GvH clones detected in recipient marrow included some appearing first in ileum or blood.

The clonotype comes from a human patient who received an intestinal transplant. The chain links TRBV15 to TRBJ2-7, with a weak D call TRBD1 (6 bases). The sequencing here drew on alloreactive CD4+ T cells from a mixed lymphocyte reaction culture, taken before intestinal transplant. The subset is: CFSE-low proliferating T cells sorted from roughly 6-day pre-transplant mixed lymphocyte reaction (GvH or HvG direction). The CDR3: CATSPGTPTYEQYF. For the CDR3, the DNA is TGTGCCACCAGCCCCGGGACACCAACCTACGAGCAGTACTTC.